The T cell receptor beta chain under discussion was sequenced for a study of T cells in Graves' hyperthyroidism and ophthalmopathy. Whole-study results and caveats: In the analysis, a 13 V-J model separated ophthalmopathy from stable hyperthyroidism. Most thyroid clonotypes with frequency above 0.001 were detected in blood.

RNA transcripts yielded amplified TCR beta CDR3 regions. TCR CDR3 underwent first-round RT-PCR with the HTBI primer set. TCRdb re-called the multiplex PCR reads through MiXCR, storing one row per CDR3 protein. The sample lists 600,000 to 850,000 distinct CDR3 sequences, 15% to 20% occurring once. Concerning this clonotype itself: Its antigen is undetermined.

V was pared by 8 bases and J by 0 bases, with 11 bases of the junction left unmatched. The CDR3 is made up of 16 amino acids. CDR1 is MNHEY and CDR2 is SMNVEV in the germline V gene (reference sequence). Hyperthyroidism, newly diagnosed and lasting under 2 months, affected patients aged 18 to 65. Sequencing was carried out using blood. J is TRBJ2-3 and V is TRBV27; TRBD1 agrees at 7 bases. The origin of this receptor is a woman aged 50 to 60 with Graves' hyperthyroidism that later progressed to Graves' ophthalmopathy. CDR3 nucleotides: TGTGCCAGCGGGGGAGACAGGGCGGTGAGCACAGATACGCAGTATTTT. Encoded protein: CASGGDRAVSTDTQYF.